This T cell receptor beta chain was sequenced in a study of blood T cells in healthy people across ages. A sample-barcoded 5' primer and a J-beta primer mix were used in a second PCR of roughly 7 to 12 cycles. One entry per CDR3 protein results from TCRdb running MiXCR on the 5' RACE reads. The table lists under 2 million distinct CDR3 sequences, around 35% of them singletons. There are 18 residues in the CDR3. The germline CDR1 and CDR2 sequences are SEHNR and FQNEAQ (reference sequence). V gave up 5 bases and J gave up 5 bases; unmatched junction bases: 20. This clonotype was found a few times. The antigen is not known. The study drew donors from healthy Caucasian individuals in Russia aged roughly 6 to 95. Whole-study findings and limits: The lack of PBMC sorting stopped any conclusive naive versus antigen-experienced comparison. Long-lived donors had more naive CD4+ cells and higher diversity than aged donors.

This receptor was taken from a woman in her 30s in good health. The specimen was blood. This chain connects TRBV7-9 to TRBJ1-1; 7 nucleotides agree with TRBD1. The CDR3 sequence: CASSPRGGGLAEPTEAFF. The CDR3 coding sequence is TGTGCCAGCAGCCCCAGGGGGGGAGGCCTCGCCGAACCGACTGAAGCTTTCTTT. Drawing the rest from reference TRBV7-9 and TRBJ1-1, the complete variable domain is DTGVSQNPRHKITKRGQNVTFRCDPISEHNRLYWYRQTLGQGPEFLTYFQNEAQLEKSRLLSDRFSAERPKGSFSTLEIQRTEQGDSAMYLCASSPRGGGLAEPTEAFFGQGTRLTVV.